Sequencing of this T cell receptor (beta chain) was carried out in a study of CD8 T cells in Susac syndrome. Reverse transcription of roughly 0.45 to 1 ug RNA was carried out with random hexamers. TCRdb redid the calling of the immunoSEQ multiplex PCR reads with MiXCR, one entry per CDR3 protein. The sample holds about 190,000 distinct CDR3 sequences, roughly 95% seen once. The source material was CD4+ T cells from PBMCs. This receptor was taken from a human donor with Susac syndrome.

CDR3 protein: CASSSRTSVETQYF. The CDR3 DNA reads as TGTGCCAGCAGCTCAAGGACTAGCGTCGAGACCCAGTACTTC. The chain employs TRBV5-4 and TRBJ2-5; TRBD2 matches 9 bases. This CDR3 has 14 residues. V trimming: 3 bases; J trimming: 5 bases; junction bases outside the gene matches: 5. The germline gives CDR1 SGHNT, CDR2 YYREEE (reference sequence).